This TCR beta chain was identified in a study of blood T cell repertoires in COVID-19. Only in-frame clones appear in the TCRdb table, and some are missing; sequencing was by immunoSEQ multiplex PCR. The sample records some 350,000 clones, about 86% being singletons. The CDR3 loop spans 16 amino acids. The trim removed 4 bases at V and 5 bases at J, leaving 7 bases unmatched. Germline lookup yields CDR1 SGHTA and CDR2 FQGNSA. The TCR sequence derives from a man aged 30 to 45 with active or convalescent COVID-19. The V gene is TRBV7-2, the J gene TRBJ2-3; 12 bases fit TRBD2. Sequencing was done on a sample of peripheral blood. As DNA, the CDR3 is TGTGCCAGCAGCTCACGACTAGCGGGAGATGTAGATACGCAGTATTTT. Translating it yields CASSSRLAGDVDTQYF.